Listed below are T cell receptor gamma chains from one sample, sequenced in a study of Vδ1+ human thymocytes. TCRdb redid clone calling on the multiplex PCR reads using CATT. The table shows around 12,000 gamma-chain clones, with roughly two fifths occurring only once. The sample taken for sequencing was Vdelta1+ gamma-delta thymocytes from the thymus. All receptors derive from a boy younger than two who had congenital heart surgery. Both conserved end residues are part of each CDR3. Fields, in order: J gene, clone size, V gene, CDR3 DNA, CDR3 protein. Rows may omit the clone size; those that give it use once, few, many or a size class.

TRGJP2 | few | TRGV4 | TGTGCCACCTGGGATGGGAATAGTAGTGATTGGATCAAGACGTTT | CATWDGNSSDWIKTF
TRGJ1/TRGJ2 | few | TRGV9 | TGTGCCTTGTGGGAGGTCGGCTTTCAATTTTATAAGAAACTCTTT | CALWEVGFQFYKKLF
TRGJ1/TRGJ2 | . | TRGV3 | TGTGCCACCTGGGACAGGCAGGAATATAAGAAACTCTTT | CATWDRQEYKKLF
TRGJ1/TRGJ2 | few | TRGV4 | TGTGCCACCTGGGCTCACCGGCCGCGAGGAGGTTATAAGAAACTCTTT | CATWAHRPRGGYKKLF
TRGJP2 | . | TRGV4 | TGTGCCACCTGGGATGGGCTTTCCGACTATAGTAGTGATTGGATCAAGACGTTT | CATWDGLSDYSSDWIKTF
TRGJ1/TRGJ2 | . | TRGV3 | TGTGCCACCTGGGACGCGGGGAGTTATAAGAAACTCTTT | CATWDAGSYKKLF
TRGJ1/TRGJ2 | few | TRGV3 | TGTGCCACCTGGGACGAGGTGGGGAAGAAACTCTTT | CATWDEVGKKLF
TRGJ1/TRGJ2 | . | TRGV9 | TGTGCCTTGTGGGAGCCCATTAAGAAACTCTTT | CALWEPIKKLF
TRGJP | few | TRGV9 | TGTGCCTTGTGGGAGGTCAGGCAAGAGTTGGGCAAAAAAATCAAGGTATTT | CALWEVRQELGKKIKVF
TRGJ1/TRGJ2 | few | TRGV3 | TGTGCCACCTGGGACAGCGCTGGTTATTATAAGAAACTCTTT | CATWDSAGYYKKLF
TRGJ1/TRGJ2 | . | TRGV3 | TGTGCCACCTGGGACAGGCGCGGGAAACTCTTT | CATWDRRGKLF
TRGJ1/TRGJ2 | . | TRGV9 | TGTGCCTTGTGGGGCGATAAGAAACTCTTT | CALWGDKKLF
TRGJ1/TRGJ2 | few | TRGV9 | TGTGCCTTGTGGGAGGTGCAAGGTTTTTATAAGAAACTCTTT | CALWEVQGFYKKLF
TRGJP | few | TRGV9 | TGTGCCTTGTGGGAGGTGGTACGGCGGTTGGGCAAAAAAATCAAGGTATTT | CALWEVVRRLGKKIKVF
TRGJ1/TRGJ2 | few | TRGV9 | TGTGCCCCTGAAAGGTGTATTAAGAAACTCTTT | CAPERCIKKLF
TRGJ1/TRGJ2 | few | TRGV4 | TGTGCCACCTGGGTCCCAGGCGGTTATAAGAAACTCTTT | CATWVPGGYKKLF
TRGJ1/TRGJ2 | few | TRGV9 | TGTGCCTTGTGGTCTGCTTGGAACAATAAGAAACTCTTT | CALWSAWNNKKLF
TRGJ1/TRGJ2 | few | TRGV9 | TGTGCCTTGTGGGAGGTGCAAACCTTTAAGAAACTCTTT | CALWEVQTFKKLF
TRGJ1/TRGJ2 | few | TRGV9 | TGTGCCTTGTGGGAGCCCCCATATTATAAGAAACTCTTT | CALWEPPYYKKLF
TRGJ1/TRGJ2 | few | TRGV2 | TGTGCCACCTGGGACAGACATAAGAAACTCTTT | CATWDRHKKLF
TRGJ1/TRGJ2 | . | TRGV9 | TGTGCCTTGTGGGAGGTATATTATAAGAAACTCTTT | CALWEVYYKKLF
TRGJ1/TRGJ2 | few | TRGV5 | TGTGCCACCTGGGACAGGCCGGATTATTATAAGAAACTCTTT | CATWDRPDYYKKLF
TRGJ1/TRGJ2 | . | TRGV3 | TGTGCCACCTGGGACGGCAAGAATTATTATAAGAAACTCTTT | CATWDGKNYYKKLF
TRGJP2 | few | TRGV2 | TGTGCCACCTGGGACGGTCATAGTAGTGATTGGATCAAGACGTTT | CATWDGHSSDWIKTF
TRGJ1/TRGJ2 | few | TRGV9 | TGTGCCTTGTGGGAAGCCGCGATTTATTATAAGAAACTCTTT | CALWEAAIYYKKLF
TRGJ1/TRGJ2 | few | TRGV9 | TGTGCCTTGTGGGAGGTGTTGGATTATAAGAAACTCTTT | CALWEVLDYKKLF
TRGJP | . | TRGV9 | TGTGCCTTGTGTGAGGAACAAGAGTTGGGCAAAAAAATCAAGGTATTT | CALCEEQELGKKIKVF
TRGJ1/TRGJ2 | few | TRGV9 | TGTGCCTTGTGGGAGGACACTAAGGCTTATAAGAAACTCTTT | CALWEDTKAYKKLF
TRGJ1/TRGJ2 | few | TRGV8 | TGTGCCACCTGGGATGTCTTAGCCAATTATTATAAGAAACTCTTT | CATWDVLANYYKKLF
TRGJ1/TRGJ2 | few | TRGV9 | TGTGCCTTGTGGGAGGTGCAAGAATTTGGAAAGAAACTCTTT | CALWEVQEFGKKLF
TRGJ1/TRGJ2 | few | TRGV4 | TGTGCCACCTGGGATCCGCATAAGAAACTCTTT | CATWDPHKKLF
TRGJ1/TRGJ2 | . | TRGV4 | TGTGCCACCTGGGATGTTATTAATAAGAAACTCTTT | CATWDVINKKLF
TRGJP1 | . | TRGV9 | TGTGCCTTGTGGGAGGTGCAGGGCACTGGTTGGTTCAAGATATTT | CALWEVQGTGWFKIF
TRGJP2 | few | TRGV8 | TGTGCCACCTGGGAGTCGGAGAGTAGTGATTGGATCAAGACGTTT | CATWESESSDWIKTF
TRGJ1/TRGJ2 | few | TRGV9 | TGTGCCTTGTGGGAGGCCCGGGATTATTATAAGAAACTCTTT | CALWEARDYYKKLF
TRGJ1/TRGJ2 | few | TRGV9 | TGTGCCTTGTGGGAGGACTTCGGGGATTATTATAAGAAACTCTTT | CALWEDFGDYYKKLF
TRGJ1/TRGJ2 | . | TRGV9 | TGTGCCTTGTGGGAAGGCGATAAGAAACTCTTT | CALWEGDKKLF
TRGJP2 | few | TRGV4 | TGTGCCACCTGGGATACTAGGAGTGATTGGATCAAGACGTTT | CATWDTRSDWIKTF
TRGJ1/TRGJ2 | few | TRGV4 | TGTGCCACCTGGGAGGTTTATTATAAGAAACTCTTT | CATWEVYYKKLF
TRGJ1/TRGJ2 | . | TRGV4 | TGTGCCACCTGGGAAGCTTTTGGTTATAAGAAACTCTTT | CATWEAFGYKKLF
TRGJ1/TRGJ2 | few | TRGV9 | TGTGCCTTGTGGGAGTGTTATTATAAGAAACTCTTT | CALWECYYKKLF
TRGJ1/TRGJ2 | few | TRGV4 | TGTGCCACCTGGGAGACTAAGAAACTCTTT | CATWETKKLF
TRGJ1/TRGJ2 | few | TRGV9 | TGTGCCTTGTGGGAGGATGACTATTATAAGAAACTCTTT | CALWEDDYYKKLF
TRGJ1/TRGJ2 | few | TRGV5 | TGTGCCACCTGGCCGGGACGAGCCGTGAGGAAACTCTTT | CATWPGRAVRKLF